This TCR beta chain is from a study of blood T cell repertoires in COVID-19. There are 13 residues in the CDR3. The germline gives CDR1 MNHEY, CDR2 SMNVEV (reference sequence). Trimming pared 5 bases from V and 4 bases from J, leaving 8 bases between. Patients of the Seattle cohort, enrolled during active infection, were followed longitudinally. In the source study's methods: It was from reference gene primer amplification that nucleated cell counts were estimated. TCRdb's copy holds only in-frame clones and misses some; the assay was immunoSEQ multiplex PCR. The V and J calls and the clone size are those of that table, but D and trimming were determined from the DNA. The sample has about 59,000 clones; 75% to 85% are singletons.

The TCR originated in a man aged 55 to 69 with COVID-19, enrolled during active disease. Specimen: peripheral blood. The chain is built from TRBV27 and TRBJ1-4; D gene ambiguous. CDR3 DNA: TGTGCCAGCAGTGATGAGGGTAATGAAAAACTGTTTTTT. Protein sequence: CASSDEGNEKLFF.